The 30 T cell receptor beta chains reported below all come from one sample, sequenced in a study of type 1 and type 2 diabetes patients. Amplification started from genomic DNA. A primer set of 30 forward and 13 reverse primers amplified the CDR3. MiXCR was run by TCRdb on the multiplex PCR reads, yielding one entry per CDR3 protein. This table has under 300,000 distinct CDR3 sequences, roughly 50% appearing once. Sequenced input: peripheral blood mononuclear cells (PBMCs). These receptors originate from a man aged 18 to 30 with type 2 diabetes.

The rearrangement uses TRBV19 and TRBJ2-2, with D perhaps TRBD2 (5 bases). The CDR3 loop spans 15 amino acids. Germline V lookup: CDR1 LNHDA, CDR2 SQIVND (reference sequence). V was shortened by 7 bases and J by 3 bases, with 15 bases between the two germline ends. The CDR3 spells CASTYGERDTGELFF. CDR3 coding DNA: TGTGCCAGTACCTACGGGGAACGAGACACCGGGGAGCTGTTTTTT.

This sequence joins TRBV4-2 and TRBJ2-1, with 7 bases identical to TRBD2. CDR1 is LGHNA and CDR2 is YNFKEQ in the germline V gene. V was clipped by 0 bases and J by 7 bases; unmatched bases: 6. This CDR3 has 15 amino acids. CDR3 loop: CASSQDWEGWNEQFF. DNA of the CDR3: TGTGCCAGCAGCCAAGATTGGGAGGGTTGGAATGAGCAGTTCTTC.

The rearrangement links TRBV4-1 to TRBJ1-2, with no clear D. V dropped 0 bases and J dropped 2 bases, with 10 bases sitting between them. This CDR3 region has 15 residues. Germline CDR1 reads MGHRA; CDR2 reads YSYEKL. CDR3 in amino acids: CASSQDEWVNYGYTF. For the CDR3, the DNA is TGCGCCAGCAGCCAAGATGAGTGGGTAAACTATGGCTACACCTTC.

This clonotype was counted between two and nine times. This chain connects TRBV7-2 to TRBJ1-2, with D possibly being TRBD1 (5 bases). CDR1 SGHTA and CDR2 FQGNSA come from the germline V gene. This CDR3 spans 14 amino acids. Trimming left V 0 bases short and J 0 bases short, with 5 bases between. The CDR3 region has the DNA TGTGCCAGCAGCTTAGCGGGGGCTAACTATGGCTACACCTTC. This encodes CASSLAGANYGYTF.

There are many counts of this clonotype. The chain combines TRBV20-1 with TRBJ2-7; weak D call: TRBD2 (6 bases). The CDR3 is 14 amino acids. Deletions cut 6 bases from V and 2 bases from J, with 17 bases between. Germline CDR1 DFQATT, CDR2 SNEGSKA (reference sequence). The CDR3 loop is CSAATGTFPYEQYF. The DNA for the CDR3 is TGCAGTGCAGCAACCGGGACTTTCCCCTACGAGCAGTACTTC.

The chain joins TRBV4-1 to TRBJ2-4; D gene uncertain. The CDR3 is 14 residues long. V shed 0 bases and J shed 0 bases, with 3 bases lying between them. Germline loops: CDR1 MGHRA, CDR2 YSYEKL. This CDR3 reads CASSQELAKNIQYF. CDR3 coding DNA: TGCGCCAGCAGCCAAGAACTAGCCAAAAACATTCAGTACTTC.

Details on this clonotype: A much larger clone sits a single nucleotide away, making a read error possible. The chain couples TRBV19 to TRBJ2-5; possible D gene TRBD2, 5 bases. CDR3 length: 13 residues. Germline CDR1 is LNHDA and CDR2 is SQIVND (reference sequence). The V end lost 6 bases, the J end lost 9 bases, and 17 bases lay between the germline ends. The CDR3 DNA follows: TGTGCCAGTAGCACCCTGACTACGGAGTCCCAGTACTTC. Translating gives CASSTLTTESQYF.

This clonotype has at least ten counts. The chain employs TRBV2 and TRBJ2-5; D remains unclear. The CDR3 has 11 amino acids. V was clipped by 3 bases and J by 7 bases, with 6 bases between them. Looked up from germline, CDR1 is SNHLY and CDR2 is FYNNEI. Here the CDR3 DNA reads TGTGCCAGCAGTGAGAGTCTGACCCAGTACTTC. Amino acid sequence: CASSESLTQYF.

Notes on this clonotype: At one end, the junction sequence differs from germline, possibly due to a read error. V gene TRBV7-3 combines with J gene TRBJ2-2, with D perhaps assigned TRBD1 or TRBD2 (7 bases each). The length of the CDR3 is 14 residues. Germline lookup yields CDR1 SGHTA and CDR2 FQGTGA. In nucleotides, the CDR3 is TGTGTCAGCAGCTTATCAGGGGGGGCCGGGGAGCTGTTTTTT. Its protein is CVSSLSGGAGELFF.

The chain joins TRBV5-1 to TRBJ1-2, with a weak D call TRBD1 (5 bases). Germline V CDR1 and CDR2: SGHRS, YFSETQ. The CDR3 covers 16 residues. Trimming left V 5 bases short and J 3 bases short, with 20 bases between. The CDR3 reads CASSPQGDIGHYGYTF. CDR3 sequence (DNA): TGCGCCAGCAGTCCCCAAGGGGATATAGGGCACTATGGCTACACCTTC.

This clonotype was observed once. Compared with germline, one end of the junction differs, possibly owing to a read error. This sequence joins TRBV7-9 and TRBJ2-7; TRBD2 is a possible D gene (5 bases). This CDR3 comprises 12 residues. The germline CDR1 and CDR2 sequences are SEHNR and FQNEAQ (reference sequence). CDR3 loop: CASSFMHQRKAF. CDR3 DNA sequence: TGTGCCAGCAGCTTTATGCACCAGCGGAAGGCCTTC. The entire variable domain, with the rest obtained from reference TRBV7-9 and TRBJ2-7, is as follows: DTGVSQNPRHKITKRGQNVTFRCDPISEHNRLYWYRQTLGQGPEFLTYFQNEAQLEKSRLLSDRFSAERPKGSFSTLEIQRTEQGDSAMYLCASSFMHQRKAFGPGTRLTVT.

The chain employs TRBV28 and TRBJ2-1, with 8 bases matching TRBD1. This CDR3 comprises 12 residues. Germline V gene data show CDR1 as MDHEN and CDR2 as SYDVKM. J lost 14 bases, V lost 6 bases, and 9 bases had no gene match. CDR3 loop: CASRGGQGFEFF. Written as DNA, the CDR3 is TGTGCCAGCAGGGGAGGACAGGGTTTTGAGTTCTTC. Combining the CDR3 with reference TRBV28 and TRBJ2-1 gives the whole variable domain DVKVTQSSRYLVKRTGEKVFLECVQDMDHENMFWYRQDPGLGLRLIYFSYDVKMKEKGDIPEGYSVSREKKERFSLILESASTNQTSMYLCASRGGQGFEFFGPGTRLTVL.

This clonotype has ten or more counts. This chain uses TRBV10-3 with TRBJ2-7; TRBD1 matches at 7 bases. The CDR3 runs 12 residues. Trimming at V came to 6 bases and at J to 5 bases, leaving 4 bases not matched to a gene. Germline assignment: CDR1 ENHRY and CDR2 SYGVKD. The CDR3 is CAISETGDEQYF. The CDR3, as DNA: TGTGCCATCAGCGAAACAGGGGACGAGCAGTACTTC.

In this sample, this clonotype turned up a few times. The gene calls are TRBV29-1 and TRBJ2-7, with 9 bases lining up with TRBD1. Per germline, CDR1 SQVTM and CDR2 ANQGSEA. There are 12 residues in the CDR3. J was trimmed by 7 bases and V by 7 bases; bases with no gene match: 8. The CDR3 spells CSAFGTGREQYF. The CDR3 DNA reads as TGCAGCGCCTTCGGGACAGGGCGAGAGCAGTACTTC.

This clonotype appeared many times. The chain recombines TRBV7-2 with TRBJ2-7; 8 positions agree with TRBD2. The germline CDR1 and CDR2 sequences are SGHTA and FQGNSA. The CDR3 length is 13 residues. Trimming removed 4 bases from V and 6 bases from J; junction bases left unmatched: 5. Here the CDR3 reads CASSSGLGGEQYF. CDR3 DNA: TGTGCCAGCAGCTCGGGACTAGGTGGCGAGCAGTACTTC.

The J gene is TRBJ2-1, the V gene TRBV19, with D perhaps TRBD1 or TRBD2 (5 bases each). The CDR3 length is 15 residues. Trimming pared 6 bases from V and 2 bases from J, leaving 14 bases between. The germline CDR1 and CDR2 sequences are LNHDA and SQIVND (reference sequence). The CDR3 protein is CASRHERTPYNEQFF. For the CDR3, the DNA is TGTGCCAGTAGACACGAGCGGACACCCTACAATGAGCAGTTCTTC.

This rearrangement joins TRBV13 to TRBJ1-1, with a weak D call TRBD1 (5 bases). The V end lost 5 bases, the J end lost 0 bases, and 13 bases lay between the germline ends. Per the germline V gene, CDR1 is PRHDT and CDR2 is FYEKMQ (reference sequence). CDR3 length: 15 residues. The CDR3 DNA follows: TGTGCCAGCAGCGGGGGGGAGCACATGAACACTGAAGCTTTCTTT. This gives the protein CASSGGEHMNTEAFF.

The rearrangement joins TRBV29-1 to TRBJ2-1; no clear D. The CDR3 is 13 amino acids. Trimming pared 0 bases from V and 7 bases from J, leaving 10 bases between. CDR1 and CDR2 (germline): SQVTM, ANQGSEA. CDR3 sequence (DNA): TGCAGCGTTGAAGATACTCTGGGGAATGAGCAGTTCTTC. As protein: CSVEDTLGNEQFF.

The rearrangement uses TRBV7-6 and TRBJ2-5; no reliable D call. CDR1 SGHVS and CDR2 FNYEAQ come from the germline V gene. The CDR3 is 15 residues long. Trimming removed 2 bases from V and 3 bases from J, with 13 bases in between. The CDR3 is CASSLTPLTKETQYF. The CDR3 nucleotides are TGTGCCAGCAGCTTAACCCCCTTAACCAAAGAGACCCAGTACTTC.

As regards this clonotype: An end of the junction does not agree with germline; a read error may underlie this. The chain recombines TRBV28 with TRBJ2-2; 9 bases agree with TRBD2. In germline, CDR1 is MDHEN, CDR2 SYDVKM. CDR3 size: 16 residues. The CDR3 loop reads CASTFGLAGSAGELFF. The DNA of the CDR3 is TGTGCCAGCACATTTGGGCTAGCGGGAAGTGCCGGAGAGCTGTTTTTT.

The rearrangement uses TRBV24-1 and TRBJ1-4; TRBD1 aligns across 9 bases. Trimming took 11 bases from V and 5 from J; bases not matched to a gene: 8. The CDR3 spans 14 residues. Germline V gene lookup returns CDR1 KGHDR and CDR2 SFDVKD. The CDR3 is CAIRPGQGNEKLFF. The CDR3 DNA is TGTGCCATCCGGCCGGGACAGGGAAATGAAAAACTGTTTTTT.

The table lists this clonotype with a count of one. Here the CDR3 reads CASRGDRENTGELFF. The CDR3 DNA reads as TGTGCCAGCAGGGGGGACAGGGAGAACACCGGGGAGCTGTTTTTT. V is TRBV12-3 or TRBV12-4 and J is TRBJ2-2; 9 bases line up with TRBD1. CDR3 length equals 15 residues. The trim removed 6 bases at V and 1 base at J, leaving 3 bases unmatched.

This clonotype was counted once. V is TRBV2 and J is TRBJ1-5, with a possible D match to TRBD1 (5 bases). The CDR3 is 16 amino acids. The germline CDR1 and CDR2 sequences are SNHLY and FYNNEI. V was shortened by 5 bases and J by 5 bases, with 19 bases between the two germline ends. In nucleotides, the CDR3 is TGTGCCAGCAGTCCGGTGGGGGATCTTATTTATCAGCCCCAGCATTTT. It codes for CASSPVGDLIYQPQHF.

The V call is TRBV7-8, the J call TRBJ1-5; 10 nucleotides line up with TRBD1. The germline CDR1 and CDR2 sequences are SGHVS and FQNEAQ. The CDR3 sequence is 15 residues long. The V segment lost 4 bases and the J segment 6 bases; nucleotides outside the gene matches: 6. Written as DNA, the CDR3 is TGTGCCAGCAGCTCAAGGACAGGGGGAGGTCAGCCCCAGCATTTT. Protein sequence: CASSSRTGGGQPQHF.

This chain joins TRBV9 and TRBJ1-4; tentative D call: TRBD1 (6 bases). Trimming removed 3 bases at V and 8 bases at J, with 20 bases between. The germline CDR1 and CDR2 sequences are SGDLS and YYNGEE. This CDR3 is 16 amino acids long. The CDR3 bases are TGTGCCAGCAGCGCCGGGGAGTGGGGGGCGCGCGAAAAACTGTTTTTT. Its protein product is CASSAGEWGAREKLFF. Complete variable domain (other parts from reference TRBV9 and TRBJ1-4): DSGVTQTPKHLITATGQRVTLRCSPRSGDLSVYWYQQSLDQGLQFLIQYYNGEERAKGNILERFSAQQFPDLHSELNLSSLELGDSALYFCASSAGEWGAREKLFFGSGTQLSVL.

This clonotype appeared a few times. J is TRBJ1-1 and V is TRBV18, with D unclear. The CDR3 is made up of 13 amino acids. The V end lost 10 bases, the J end lost 1 base, and 13 bases lay between the germline ends. Germline V CDR1 and CDR2: KGHSH, LQKENI. As DNA, the CDR3 is TGTGCCACACTAACCGGGTCGAACACTGAAGCTTTCTTT. Protein: CATLTGSNTEAFF.

This chain connects TRBV2 to TRBJ1-6; D remains unclear. The CDR3 runs to 16 residues. The germline V gene has CDR1 SNHLY and CDR2 FYNNEI. V dropped 6 bases and J dropped 0 bases, with 12 bases sitting between them. CDR3 in amino acids: CASSILASSYNSPLHF. The CDR3 DNA reads TGTGCCAGCAGCATATTAGCGAGCTCCTATAATTCACCCCTCCACTTT.

The chain links TRBV7-3 to TRBJ2-1, with 10 bases aligning to TRBD2. The germline V gene encodes CDR1 SGHTA and CDR2 FQGTGA. Germline trimming cut 7 bases from V and 6 bases from J; bases unmatched to any gene: 18. The CDR3 runs to 18 residues. In DNA form, the CDR3 reads TGTGCCAGCACCTGGAAGCCTTATGGGACTAGCGCCTCCAATGAGCAGTTCTTC. Its translation: CASTWKPYGTSASNEQFF.

The rearrangement links TRBV20-1 to TRBJ2-7; 7 nucleotides agree with TRBD2. CDR3 length equals 16 residues. Unmatched junction bases numbered 9, after V lost 0 bases and J lost 1 base. Germline V lookup: CDR1 DFQATT, CDR2 SNEGSKA (reference sequence). The CDR3 loop is CSARDGGGLRSYEQYF. CDR3 DNA: TGCAGTGCTAGAGATGGGGGGGGACTGCGGTCCTACGAGCAGTACTTC.

With regard to this clonotype: No conserved phenylalanine or tryptophan is present at the end of the CDR3, so a read error is the likely explanation. This sequence joins TRBV5-1 and TRBJ1-1, with 9 bases identical to TRBD1. Germline V gives CDR1 SGHRS, CDR2 YFSETQ. The CDR3 length is 15 residues. J was trimmed by 5 bases and V by 4 bases; bases with no gene match: 9. In DNA form, the CDR3 reads TGCGCCAGCAGCCTGGGACAGGGCCAGTGGACTGAAGCTTTCCTT. It specifies CASSLGQGQWTEAFL.